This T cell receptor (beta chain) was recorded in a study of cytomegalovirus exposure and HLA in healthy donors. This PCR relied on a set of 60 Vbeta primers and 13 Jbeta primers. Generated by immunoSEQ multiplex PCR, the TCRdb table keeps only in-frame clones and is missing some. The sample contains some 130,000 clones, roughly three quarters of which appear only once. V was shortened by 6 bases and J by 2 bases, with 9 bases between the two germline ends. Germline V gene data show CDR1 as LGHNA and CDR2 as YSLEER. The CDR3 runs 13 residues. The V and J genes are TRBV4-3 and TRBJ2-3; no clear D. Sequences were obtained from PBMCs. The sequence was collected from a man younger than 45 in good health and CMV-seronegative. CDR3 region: CASSSLLTDTQYF. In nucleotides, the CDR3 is TGCGCCAGCAGTAGTCTTCTCACAGATACGCAGTATTTT.